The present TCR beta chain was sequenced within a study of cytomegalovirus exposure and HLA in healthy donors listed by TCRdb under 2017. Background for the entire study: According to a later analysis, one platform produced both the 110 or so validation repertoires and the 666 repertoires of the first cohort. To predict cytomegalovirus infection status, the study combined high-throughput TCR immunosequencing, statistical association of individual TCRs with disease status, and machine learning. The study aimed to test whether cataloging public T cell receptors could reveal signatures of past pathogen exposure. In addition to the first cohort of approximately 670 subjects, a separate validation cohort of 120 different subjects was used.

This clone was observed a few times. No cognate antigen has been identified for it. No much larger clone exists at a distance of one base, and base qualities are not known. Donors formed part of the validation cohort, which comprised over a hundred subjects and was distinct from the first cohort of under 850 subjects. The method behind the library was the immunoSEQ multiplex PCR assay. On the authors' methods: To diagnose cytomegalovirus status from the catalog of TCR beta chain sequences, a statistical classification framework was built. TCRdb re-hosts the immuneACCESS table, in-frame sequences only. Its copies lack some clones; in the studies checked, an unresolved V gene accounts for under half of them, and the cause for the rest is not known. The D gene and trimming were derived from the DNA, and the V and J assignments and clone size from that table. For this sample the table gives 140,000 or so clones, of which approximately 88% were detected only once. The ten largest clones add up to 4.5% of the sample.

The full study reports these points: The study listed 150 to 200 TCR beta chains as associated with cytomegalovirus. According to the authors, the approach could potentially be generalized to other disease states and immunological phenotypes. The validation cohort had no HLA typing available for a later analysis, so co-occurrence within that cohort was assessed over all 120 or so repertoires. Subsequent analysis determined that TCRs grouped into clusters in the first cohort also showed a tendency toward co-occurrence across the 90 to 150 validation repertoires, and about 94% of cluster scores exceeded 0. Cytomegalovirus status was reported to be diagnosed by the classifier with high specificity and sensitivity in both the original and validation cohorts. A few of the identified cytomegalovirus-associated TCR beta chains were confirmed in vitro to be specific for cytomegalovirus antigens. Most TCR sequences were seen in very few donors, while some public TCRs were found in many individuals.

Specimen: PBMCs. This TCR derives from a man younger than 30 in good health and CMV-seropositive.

CDR3 reads: CASSERLAGARISYEQYF. Read as DNA, the sequence is TGTGCCAGCAGTGAACGACTAGCGGGAGCTAGAATAAGCTACGAGCAGTACTTC. The chain is assembled from TRBV6-1 and TRBJ2-7, and 12 junction bases match TRBD2. The CDR3 numbers 18 residues from cysteine through phenylalanine. Just CDR3 DNA is preserved here, 54 bases in frame from base 1. Here V drops 2 bases and J drops 3 bases, and the junction holds 11 bases not matched to any gene. CDR1 is given as MNHNS and CDR2 as SASEGT, both from the germline V gene.